The 20 T cell receptor beta chains below were found in one sample sequenced in a study of T cell responses to AZD1222 COVID-19 vaccine. Repertoires were generated with immunoSEQ multiplex PCR, while TCRdb's copy carries only in-frame clones and drops some. Altogether some 110,000 clones are present, more than 75% being singletons, with the ten largest covering around 10%. The starting material was peripheral blood, obtained on day 0 of AZD1222 vaccination. Receptors were obtained from an adult in good health.

This chain links TRBV28 with TRBJ2-7, with 7 bases aligning to TRBD1. Germline V CDR1 and CDR2: MDHEN, SYDVKM. The CDR3 is 12 residues long. V trimming: 5 bases; J trimming: 3 bases; junction bases outside the gene matches: 1. CDR3 protein: CASSTGDYEQYF. The CDR3 region has the DNA TGTGCCAGCAGTACAGGGGACTACGAGCAGTACTTC.

The rearrangement links TRBV27 to TRBJ2-1; weak D call: TRBD1 (5 bases). The germline CDR1 and CDR2 sequences are MNHEY and SMNVEV (reference sequence). The CDR3 sequence is 22 residues long. Trimming removed 4 bases from V and 6 bases from J, with 37 bases in between. The CDR3 region has the DNA TGTGCCAGCAGTTCCCGCCCCGACAGCTCCCACTACCAGAACCTAAAACGCAATGAGCAGTTCTTC. This translates into CASSSRPDSSHYQNLKRNEQFF.

The V call is TRBV15, the J call TRBJ1-6, with D possibly being TRBD1 (5 bases). The length of the CDR3 is 16 residues. The V end was cut by 5 bases, the J end by 8 bases, with 19 bases between. CDR1 is LNHNV, CDR2 YYDKDF, per germline (reference sequence). The CDR3 DNA is TGTGCCACCAGCCTTTTGAGGGGAAGTATAGATTCACCCCTCCACTTT. Protein sequence: CATSLLRGSIDSPLHF.

The chain recombines TRBV5-5 with TRBJ1-2; 7 nucleotides agree with TRBD1. The CDR3 totals 14 residues. The junction had 9 bases not matched to a gene; V was cut back by 4 bases and J by 6 bases. Germline V CDR1 and CDR2: SGHKS, YYEKEE (reference sequence). Written as DNA, the CDR3 is TGTGCCAGCAGCCCGGGACAGAAGGGCAATGGCTACACCTTC. Translation: CASSPGQKGNGYTF.

The gene calls are TRBV30 and TRBJ2-2; TRBD2 aligns across 10 bases. The CDR3 runs 17 residues. Germline CDR1 is GTSNPN and CDR2 is SVGIG (reference sequence). The V and J ends lost 3 bases and 2 bases, in that order; junction bases with no gene match: 9. CDR3 in DNA: TGTGCCTGGAGCCTTAAAAGCGGGAGGGTCAACACCGGGGAGCTGTTTTTT. Translating it yields CAWSLKSGRVNTGELFF.

A few counts support this clone. The J gene is TRBJ2-1, the V gene TRBV29-1; 12 bases fit TRBD1. V shed 6 bases, J shed 5 bases, and the junction held 17 bases outside the gene matches. This CDR3 is 18 amino acids long. From germline, CDR1 is SQVTM and CDR2 ANQGSEA. The CDR3 nucleotides read TGCAGCGTACGCCGGGACAGGGGGCGACTAGCGAGGAACAATGAGCAGTTCTTC. Translation gives CSVRRDRGRLARNNEQFF.

This clone appeared a few times. The V gene is TRBV6-1, the J gene TRBJ1-6, with 7 bases lining up with TRBD1. J was trimmed by 6 bases and V by 4 bases; bases with no gene match: 9. Per the germline V gene, CDR1 is MNHNS and CDR2 is SASEGT. The CDR3 extends over 16 amino acids. The CDR3 coding sequence is TGTGCCAGCAGTGTTGAAACAGGGGTGCCTAATTCACCCCTCCACTTT. Translated, it gives CASSVETGVPNSPLHF.

V gene TRBV15 combines with J gene TRBJ1-3; no reliable D call. Trimming stripped 5 bases from V and 3 bases from J, with 11 bases between. The CDR3 is 14 residues long. The germline V gene has CDR1 LNHNV and CDR2 YYDKDF (reference sequence). CDR3 protein: CATSAHGSGNTIYF. Here the CDR3 DNA reads TGTGCCACCAGCGCACACGGGAGTGGAAACACCATATATTTT.

The chain joins TRBV11-1 to TRBJ2-7; 10 nucleotides align to TRBD2. Germline CDR1 reads SGHAT; CDR2 reads FQDESV (reference sequence). V gave up 5 bases and J gave up 5 bases; unmatched junction bases: 6. The CDR3 is 14 residues long. The CDR3 DNA reads TGTGCCAGCAGCCGAAGGACTAGCGGAAACGAGCAGTACTTC. It specifies CASSRRTSGNEQYF.

CDR3 DNA: TGTGCCAGCAGCCGGGACATCCCGACCCAGTACTTC. This encodes CASSRDIPTQYF. This chain connects TRBV3-1 (or the pseudogene TRBV3-2) to TRBJ2-5; TRBD1 might be the D (6 bases). Between the trimmed V and J ends, which lost 4 bases and 7 bases, there was a span of 10 bases. Germline assignment: CDR1 LGHDT and CDR2 YNNKEL (reference sequence). The CDR3 is made up of 12 amino acids.

The chain employs TRBV7-2 and TRBJ2-7; perhaps TRBD2 as D (6 bases). Germline lookup yields CDR1 SGHTA and CDR2 FQGNSA. V lost 8 bases, J lost 7 bases, and 18 bases lay in between. CDR3 length: 13 amino acids. CDR3 DNA sequence: TGTGCCAGCCTTCCCACTAGCAGAGGTGAGCAGTACTTC. It codes for CASLPTSRGEQYF.

This chain connects TRBV29-1 to TRBJ2-7, with 14 bases lining up with TRBD2. Germline V CDR1 and CDR2: SQVTM, ANQGSEA. This CDR3 comprises 15 residues. J was trimmed by 2 bases and V by 4 bases; bases with no gene match: 4. The CDR3 DNA reads TGCAGCGTTGGGGGACTAGCGGGAGCTACCTACGAGCAGTACTTC. This translates into CSVGGLAGATYEQYF.

The chain is built from TRBV12-3 or TRBV12-4 and TRBJ2-7; D may correspond to TRBD1 or TRBD2 (5 bases each). The length of the CDR3 is 13 residues. V gave up 4 bases and J gave up 7 bases, with 14 bases separating them. The CDR3 here is CASSWLGVGEQYF. The DNA of the CDR3 is TGTGCCAGCAGTTGGCTGGGGGTAGGGGAGCAGTACTTC.

The chain uses TRBV10-3 and TRBJ1-1; no clear D gene. V was pared by 3 bases and J by 8 bases, with 7 bases between. CDR1 is ENHRY, CDR2 SYGVKD, per germline. This CDR3 has 11 amino acids. CDR3 DNA: TGTGCCATCAGTGACGGGGAAGAAGCTTTCTTT. As protein: CAISDGEEAFF.

The chain combines TRBV14 with TRBJ2-2; the D is unclear. Germline-derived CDR1 and CDR2 are SGHDN and FVKESK. This CDR3 is built from 15 residues. V was clipped by 0 bases and J by 6 bases, with 11 bases between them. The chain's CDR3 is CASSQELPPAGELFF. CDR3 in DNA: TGTGCCAGCAGCCAAGAACTTCCCCCAGCCGGGGAGCTGTTTTTT.

This chain uses TRBV28 with TRBJ2-1, with 7 nucleotides matching TRBD1. CDR3 length: 16 residues. Losses at the gene ends were 7 bases for V and 3 bases for J; bases not matched to a gene: 12. CDR1 is MDHEN and CDR2 is SYDVKM in the germline V gene. DNA of the CDR3: TGTGCCAGCACCCAAACGACAGGGAACAACTACAATGAGCAGTTCTTC. Protein product: CASTQTTGNNYNEQFF.

The chain uses TRBV7-8 and TRBJ2-5, with D possibly matching TRBD1 (5 bases). CDR1 is SGHVS, CDR2 FQNEAQ, per germline. The length of the CDR3 is 13 residues. V was trimmed by 5 bases and J by 4 bases, leaving 11 bases between them. CDR3 nucleotide sequence: TGTGCCAGCAGCACCCGACAGCTAGAGACCCAGTACTTC. This gives the protein CASSTRQLETQYF.

The chain employs TRBV5-1 and TRBJ2-1; TRBD2 is a possible D gene (6 bases). V dropped 0 bases and J dropped 8 bases, with 12 bases sitting between them. Looked up from germline, CDR1 is SGHRS and CDR2 is YFSETQ. The CDR3 consists of 14 residues. The CDR3 protein is CASSLDRGNDEQFF. Written as DNA, the CDR3 is TGCGCCAGCAGCTTGGACCGCGGGAATGATGAGCAGTTCTTC.

The rearrangement links TRBV28 to TRBJ2-2, with 10 bases identical to TRBD1. The germline CDR1 and CDR2 sequences are MDHEN and SYDVKM. CDR3 length: 14 residues. The trim removed 10 bases at V and 8 bases at J, leaving 10 bases unmatched. The CDR3 region has the DNA TGTGCCACCTGGGACAGGGGATACATGGGGGAGCTGTTTTTT. Translation gives CATWDRGYMGELFF.

The J gene is TRBJ1-5, the V gene TRBV6-1, with unresolved D. CDR1 and CDR2 (germline): MNHNS, SASEGT. The CDR3 consists of 15 residues. The V gene lost 3 bases and the J gene lost 2 bases, with 11 bases spanning the gap. The CDR3 DNA is TGTGCCAGCAGTGACGGGTTCCCTGGCAATCAGCCCCAGCATTTT. Its protein is CASSDGFPGNQPQHF.